This T cell receptor beta chain was captured by sequencing in a study of vaccination effects on CD4 cells after COVID-19. Study-level points and caveats: Convalescent patients were scarce, and early post-infection timepoints were absent.

Antigen-specific CD4+ T cell clonotypes were called by their expansion after viral peptide-pool culture in ViraFEST. Following culture for roughly 10 days, CD4+ T cells were isolated. Two doses of either BNT162b2 or mRNA-1273 were given to each participant. In the vaccine recipients, nucleocapsid antibodies were negative and there was no prior SARS-CoV-2 infection. In regard to this clone: No antigen is known for it.

Measured with immunoSEQ multiplex PCR; TCRdb has only the in-frame clones, and not every one. The sample includes 9,500 to 15,000 clones, about three quarters seen only once; the top ten take roughly 8.9%. This sequence originates from a human donor who received a COVID-19 vaccine. This specimen consisted of CD4+ T cells from PBMCs cultured with SARS-CoV-2 spike peptides, obtained after COVID-19 vaccination.

The chain's CDR3 is CASSLWGGGTEKLFF. CDR3 bases: TGTGCCAGCAGTTTATGGGGGGGAGGTACTGAAAAACTGTTTTTT. The chain recombines TRBV28 with TRBJ1-4; D perhaps matches TRBD1 (5 bases). V lost 0 bases and J 7 bases, leaving 12 bases between the germline ends. The CDR3 runs to 15 residues. In germline, CDR1 is MDHEN, CDR2 SYDVKM.